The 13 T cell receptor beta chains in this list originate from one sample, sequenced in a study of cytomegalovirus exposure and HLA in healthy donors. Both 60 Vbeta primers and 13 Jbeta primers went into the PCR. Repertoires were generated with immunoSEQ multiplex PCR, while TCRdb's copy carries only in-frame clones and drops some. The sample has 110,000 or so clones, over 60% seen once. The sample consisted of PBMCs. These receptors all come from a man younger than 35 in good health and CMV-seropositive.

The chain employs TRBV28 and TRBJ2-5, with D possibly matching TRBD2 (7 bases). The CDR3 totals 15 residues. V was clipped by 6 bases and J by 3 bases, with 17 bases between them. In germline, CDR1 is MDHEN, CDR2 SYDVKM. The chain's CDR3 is CASRGGGGREETQYF. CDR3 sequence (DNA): TGTGCCAGCAGAGGGGGGGGCGGTCGGGAAGAGACCCAGTACTTC. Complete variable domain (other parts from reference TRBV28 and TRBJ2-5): DVKVTQSSRYLVKRTGEKVFLECVQDMDHENMFWYRQDPGLGLRLIYFSYDVKMKEKGDIPEGYSVSREKKERFSLILESASTNQTSMYLCASRGGGGREETQYFGPGTRLLVL.

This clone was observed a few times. The DNA of the CDR3 is TGCGCCAGCAGCATAGGACAGACCGGTTCACCCCTCCACTTT. This codes for CASSIGQTGSPLHF. V and J are TRBV5-1 and TRBJ1-6; TRBD1 might be the D (6 bases). There are 14 residues in the CDR3. The V end was cut by 4 bases, the J end by 9 bases, with 14 bases between. Germline V gene lookup returns CDR1 SGHRS and CDR2 YFSETQ.

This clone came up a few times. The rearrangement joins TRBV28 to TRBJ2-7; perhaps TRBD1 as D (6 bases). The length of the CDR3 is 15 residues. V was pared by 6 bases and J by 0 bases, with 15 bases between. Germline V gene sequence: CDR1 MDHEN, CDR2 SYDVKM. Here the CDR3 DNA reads TGTGCCAGCAGCCCCCAGGGGACGAACTCCTACGAGCAGTACTTC. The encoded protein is CASSPQGTNSYEQYF.

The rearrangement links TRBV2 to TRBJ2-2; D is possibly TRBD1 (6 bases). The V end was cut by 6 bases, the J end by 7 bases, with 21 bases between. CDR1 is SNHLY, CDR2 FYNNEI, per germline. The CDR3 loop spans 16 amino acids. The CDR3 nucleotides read TGTGCCAGCAGACGAGACTCACAGGGTTTTAACGGGGAGCTGTTTTTT. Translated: CASRRDSQGFNGELFF.

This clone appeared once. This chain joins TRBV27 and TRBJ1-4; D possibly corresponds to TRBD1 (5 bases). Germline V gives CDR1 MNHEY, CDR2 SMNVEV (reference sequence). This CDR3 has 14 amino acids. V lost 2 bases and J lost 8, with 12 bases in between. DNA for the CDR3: TGTGCCAGCAGTTTAGTGCAGGGTAGCGAAAAACTGTTTTTT. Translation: CASSLVQGSEKLFF.

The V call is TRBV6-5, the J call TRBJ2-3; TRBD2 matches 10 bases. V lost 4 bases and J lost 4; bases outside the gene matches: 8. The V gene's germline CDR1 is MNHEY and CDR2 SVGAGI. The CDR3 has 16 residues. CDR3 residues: CASSWERGGMPDTQYF. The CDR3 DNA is TGTGCCAGCAGTTGGGAGCGGGGGGGAATGCCAGATACGCAGTATTTT.

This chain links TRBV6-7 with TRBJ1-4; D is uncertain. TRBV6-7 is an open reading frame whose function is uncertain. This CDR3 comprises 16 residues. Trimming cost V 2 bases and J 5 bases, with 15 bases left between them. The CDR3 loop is CASSYLPRDKNEKLFF. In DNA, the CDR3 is TGTGCCAGCAGTTACCTCCCCCGGGATAAGAATGAAAAACTGTTTTTT.

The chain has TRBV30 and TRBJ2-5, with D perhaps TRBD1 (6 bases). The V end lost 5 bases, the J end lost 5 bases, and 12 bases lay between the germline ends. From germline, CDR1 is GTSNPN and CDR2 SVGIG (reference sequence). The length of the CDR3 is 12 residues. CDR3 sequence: CAWAQGGETQYF. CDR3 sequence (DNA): TGTGCCTGGGCACAGGGTGGGGAGACCCAGTACTTC.

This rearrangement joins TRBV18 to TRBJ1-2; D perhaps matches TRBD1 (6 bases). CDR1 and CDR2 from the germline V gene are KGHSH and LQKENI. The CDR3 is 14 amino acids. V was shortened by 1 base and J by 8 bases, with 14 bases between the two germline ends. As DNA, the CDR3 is TGTGCCAGCTCACCACAGACAGGCTACGCGGGCTACACCTTC. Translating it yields CASSPQTGYAGYTF.

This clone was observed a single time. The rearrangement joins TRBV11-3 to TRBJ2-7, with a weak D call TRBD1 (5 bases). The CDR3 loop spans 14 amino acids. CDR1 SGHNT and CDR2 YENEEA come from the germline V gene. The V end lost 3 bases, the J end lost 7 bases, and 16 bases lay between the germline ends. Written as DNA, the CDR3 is TGTGCCAGCAGCTTTGGGCAGGGAAGTTGGGAGCAGTACTTC. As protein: CASSFGQGSWEQYF.

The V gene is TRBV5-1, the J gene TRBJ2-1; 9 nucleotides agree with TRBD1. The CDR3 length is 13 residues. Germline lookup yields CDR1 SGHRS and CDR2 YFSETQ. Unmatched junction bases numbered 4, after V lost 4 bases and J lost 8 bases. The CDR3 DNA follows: TGCGCCAGCAGCAGCACAGGGGGCCATGAGCAGTTCTTC. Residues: CASSSTGGHEQFF.

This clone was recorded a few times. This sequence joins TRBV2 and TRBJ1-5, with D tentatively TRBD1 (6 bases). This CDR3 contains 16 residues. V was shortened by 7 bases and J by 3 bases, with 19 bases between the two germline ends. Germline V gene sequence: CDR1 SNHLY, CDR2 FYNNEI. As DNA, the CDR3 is TGTGCCAGCAAAAGCAGCTATGGACAGATCAATCAGCCCCAGCATTTT. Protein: CASKSSYGQINQPQHF.

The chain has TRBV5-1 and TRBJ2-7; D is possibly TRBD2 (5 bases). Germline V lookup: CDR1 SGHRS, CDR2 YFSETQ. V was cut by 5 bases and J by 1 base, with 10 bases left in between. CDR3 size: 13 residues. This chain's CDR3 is CASSSGVSYEQYF. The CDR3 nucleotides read TGCGCCAGCAGTTCCGGGGTTTCCTACGAGCAGTACTTC.